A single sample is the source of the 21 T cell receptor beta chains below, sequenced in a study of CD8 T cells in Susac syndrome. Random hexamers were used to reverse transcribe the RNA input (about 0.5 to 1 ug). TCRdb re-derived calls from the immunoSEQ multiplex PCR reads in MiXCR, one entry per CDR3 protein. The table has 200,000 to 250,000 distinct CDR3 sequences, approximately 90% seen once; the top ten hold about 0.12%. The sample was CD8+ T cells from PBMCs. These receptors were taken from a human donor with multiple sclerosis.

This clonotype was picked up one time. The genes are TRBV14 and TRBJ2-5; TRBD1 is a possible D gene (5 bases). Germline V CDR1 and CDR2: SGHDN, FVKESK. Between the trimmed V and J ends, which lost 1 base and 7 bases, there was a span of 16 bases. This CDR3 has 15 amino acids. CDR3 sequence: CASSQVPGLRGTQYF. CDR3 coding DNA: TGTGCCAGCAGCCAAGTACCAGGGTTAAGGGGGACCCAGTACTTC.

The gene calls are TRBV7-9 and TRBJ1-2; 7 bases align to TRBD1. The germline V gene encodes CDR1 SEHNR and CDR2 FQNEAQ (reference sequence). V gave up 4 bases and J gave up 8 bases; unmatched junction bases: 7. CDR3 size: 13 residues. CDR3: CASSYNRGGGYTF. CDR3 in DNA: TGTGCCAGCAGCTATAACAGGGGAGGCGGCTACACCTTC.

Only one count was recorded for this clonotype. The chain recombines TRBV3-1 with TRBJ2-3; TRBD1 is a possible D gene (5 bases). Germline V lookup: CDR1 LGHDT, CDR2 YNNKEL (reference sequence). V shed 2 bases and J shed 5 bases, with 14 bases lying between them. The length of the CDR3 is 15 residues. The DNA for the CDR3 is TGTGCCAGCAGCCAATCCTCAGGGATACAAGATACGCAGTATTTT. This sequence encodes CASSQSSGIQDTQYF.

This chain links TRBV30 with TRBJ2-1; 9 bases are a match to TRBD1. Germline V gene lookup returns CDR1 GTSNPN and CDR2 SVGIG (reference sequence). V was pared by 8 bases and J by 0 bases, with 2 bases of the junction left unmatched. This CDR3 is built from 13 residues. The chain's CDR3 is CARDRVSYNEQFF. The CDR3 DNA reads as TGTGCCCGGGACAGGGTCTCCTACAATGAGCAGTTCTTC.

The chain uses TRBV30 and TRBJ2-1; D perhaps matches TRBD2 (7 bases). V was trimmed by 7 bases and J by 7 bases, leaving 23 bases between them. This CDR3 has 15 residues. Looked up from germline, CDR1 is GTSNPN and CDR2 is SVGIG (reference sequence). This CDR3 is CAYQGGGGSRNEQFF. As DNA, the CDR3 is TGTGCCTACCAAGGGGGGGGCGGGAGTCGGAATGAGCAGTTCTTC.

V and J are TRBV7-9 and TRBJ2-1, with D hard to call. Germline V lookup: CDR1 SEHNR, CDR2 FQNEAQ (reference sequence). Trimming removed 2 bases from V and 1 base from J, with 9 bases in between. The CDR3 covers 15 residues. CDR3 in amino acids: CASSLIVGSYNEQFF. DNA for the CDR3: TGTGCCAGCAGCTTAATCGTTGGATCCTACAATGAGCAGTTCTTC.

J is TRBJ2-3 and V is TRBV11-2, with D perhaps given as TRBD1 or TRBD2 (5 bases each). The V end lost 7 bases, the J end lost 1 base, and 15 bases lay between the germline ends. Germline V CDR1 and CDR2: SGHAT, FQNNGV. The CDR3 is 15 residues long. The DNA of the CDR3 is TGTGCCAGCACCCAGGGAGTTGGGGGCACAGATACGCAGTATTTT. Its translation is CASTQGVGGTDTQYF.

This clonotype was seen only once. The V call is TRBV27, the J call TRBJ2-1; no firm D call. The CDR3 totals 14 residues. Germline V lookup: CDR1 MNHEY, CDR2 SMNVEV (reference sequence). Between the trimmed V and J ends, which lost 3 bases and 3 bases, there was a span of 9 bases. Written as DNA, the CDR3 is TGTGCCAGCAGTTTCGGTGGCGTCTACAATGAGCAGTTCTTC. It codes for CASSFGGVYNEQFF.

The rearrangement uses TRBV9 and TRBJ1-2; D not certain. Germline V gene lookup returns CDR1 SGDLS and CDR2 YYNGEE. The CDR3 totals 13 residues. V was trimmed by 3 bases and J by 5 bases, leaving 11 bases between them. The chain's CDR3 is CASSALETYGYTF. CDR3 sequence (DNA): TGTGCCAGCAGCGCCCTTGAAACTTATGGCTACACCTTC.

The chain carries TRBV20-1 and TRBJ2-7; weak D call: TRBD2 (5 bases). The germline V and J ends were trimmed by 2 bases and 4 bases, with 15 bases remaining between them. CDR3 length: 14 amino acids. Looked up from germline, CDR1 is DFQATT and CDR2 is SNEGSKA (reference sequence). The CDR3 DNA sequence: TGCAGTGCTAGACCTCTATTGGAGGCATACGAGCAGTACTTC. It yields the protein CSARPLLEAYEQYF.

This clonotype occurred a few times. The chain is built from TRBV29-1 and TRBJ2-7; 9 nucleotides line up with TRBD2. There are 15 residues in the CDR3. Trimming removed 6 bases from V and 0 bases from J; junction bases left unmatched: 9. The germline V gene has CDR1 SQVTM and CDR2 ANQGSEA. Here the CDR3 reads CSVTGSGGSSYEQYF. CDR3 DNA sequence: TGCAGCGTGACGGGGAGCGGGGGGAGCTCCTACGAGCAGTACTTC.

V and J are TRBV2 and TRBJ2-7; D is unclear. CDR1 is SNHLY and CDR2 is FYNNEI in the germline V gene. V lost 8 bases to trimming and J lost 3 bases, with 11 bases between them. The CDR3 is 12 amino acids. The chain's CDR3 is CASGPGIYEQYF. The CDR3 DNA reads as TGTGCCAGCGGGCCAGGAATCTACGAGCAGTACTTC.

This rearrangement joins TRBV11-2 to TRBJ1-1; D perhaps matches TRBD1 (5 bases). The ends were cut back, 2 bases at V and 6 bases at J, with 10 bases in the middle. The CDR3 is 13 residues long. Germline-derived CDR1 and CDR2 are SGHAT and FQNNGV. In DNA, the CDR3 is TGTGCCAGCAGCTTAAAAGGGGCCCCTGAAGCTTTCTTT. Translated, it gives CASSLKGAPEAFF. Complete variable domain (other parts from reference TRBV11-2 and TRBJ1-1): EAGVAQSPRYKIIEKRQSVAFWCNPISGHATLYWYQQILGQGPKLLIQFQNNGVVDDSQLPKDRFSAERLKGVDSTLKIQPAKLEDSAVYLCASSLKGAPEAFFGQGTRLTVV.

Written as DNA, the CDR3 is TGCGCCAGCAGCGGGCCCGGGACAGGGGTTAACGAGCAGTACTTC. It yields the protein CASSGPGTGVNEQYF. The chain joins TRBV5-1 to TRBJ2-7; 10 bases map to TRBD1. Trimming removed 4 bases from V and 5 bases from J; junction bases left unmatched: 9. The CDR3 runs 15 residues. CDR1 and CDR2 (germline): SGHRS, YFSETQ. The whole variable domain, remainder taken from reference TRBV5-1 and TRBJ2-7, is KAGVTQTPRYLIKTRGQQVTLSCSPISGHRSVSWYQQTPGQGLQFLFEYFSETQRNKGNFPGRFSGRQFSNSRSEMNVSTLELGDSALYLCASSGPGTGVNEQYFGPGTRLTVT.

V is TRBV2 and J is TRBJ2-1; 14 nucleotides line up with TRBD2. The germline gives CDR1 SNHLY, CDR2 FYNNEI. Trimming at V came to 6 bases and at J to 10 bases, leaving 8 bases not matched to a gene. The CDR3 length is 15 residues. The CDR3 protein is CASSASGTSGREQFF. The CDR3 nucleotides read TGTGCCAGCAGCGCCTCCGGGACTAGCGGGAGAGAGCAGTTCTTC.

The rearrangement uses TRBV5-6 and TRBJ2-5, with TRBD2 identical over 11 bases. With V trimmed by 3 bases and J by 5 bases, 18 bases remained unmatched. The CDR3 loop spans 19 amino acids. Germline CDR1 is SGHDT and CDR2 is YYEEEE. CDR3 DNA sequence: TGTGCCAGCAGCTCCACTAGCGGGAGTGCCCTCGCGTTCCAGGAGACCCAGTACTTC. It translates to CASSSTSGSALAFQETQYF.

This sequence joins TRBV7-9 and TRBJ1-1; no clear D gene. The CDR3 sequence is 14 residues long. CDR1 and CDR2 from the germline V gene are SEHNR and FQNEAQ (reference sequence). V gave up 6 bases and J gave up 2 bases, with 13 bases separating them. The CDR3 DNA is TGTGCCAGCAGGTCCCGTTCGGCCAACACTGAAGCTTTCTTT. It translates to CASRSRSANTEAFF.

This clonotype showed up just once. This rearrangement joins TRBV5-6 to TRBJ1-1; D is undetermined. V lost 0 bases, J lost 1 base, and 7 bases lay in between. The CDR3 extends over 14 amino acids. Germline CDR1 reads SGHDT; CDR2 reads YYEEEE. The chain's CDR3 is CASSLDTRNTEAFF. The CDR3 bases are TGTGCCAGCAGCTTGGACACCCGGAACACTGAAGCTTTCTTT.

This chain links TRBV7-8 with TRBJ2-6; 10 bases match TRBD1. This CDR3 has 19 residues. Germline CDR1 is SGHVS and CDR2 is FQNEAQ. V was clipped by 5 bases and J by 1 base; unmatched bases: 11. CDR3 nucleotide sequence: TGTGCCAGCAGCGAAATCCGGGACAGGGGATCGTCTGGGGCCAACGTCCTGACTTTC. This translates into CASSEIRDRGSSGANVLTF. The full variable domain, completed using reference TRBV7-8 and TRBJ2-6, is GAGVSQSPRYKVAKRGQDVALRCDPISGHVSLFWYQQALGQGPEFLTYFQNEAQLDKSGLPSDRFFAERPEGSVSTLKIQRTQQEDSAVYLCASSEIRDRGSSGANVLTFGAGSRLTVL.

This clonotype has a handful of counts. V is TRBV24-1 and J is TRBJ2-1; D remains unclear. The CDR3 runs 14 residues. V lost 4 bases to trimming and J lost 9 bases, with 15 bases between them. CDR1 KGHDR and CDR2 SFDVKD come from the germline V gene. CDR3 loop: CATSDPVRRLEQFF. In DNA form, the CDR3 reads TGTGCCACCAGTGACCCTGTCCGGCGGCTTGAGCAGTTCTTC.

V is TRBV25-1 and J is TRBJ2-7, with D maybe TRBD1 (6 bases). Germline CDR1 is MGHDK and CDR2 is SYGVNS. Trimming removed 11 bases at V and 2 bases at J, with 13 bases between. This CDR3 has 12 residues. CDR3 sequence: CAPPRGTYEQYF. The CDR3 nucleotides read TGTGCCCCGCCAAGGGGGACCTACGAGCAGTACTTC.